This passage covers 12 T cell receptor beta chains from one sample sequenced in a study of CD8 T cells in cerebrospinal fluid in Alzheimer's disease. From the 10x single-cell sequencing reads, TCRdb lists one entry per CDR3 protein and no DNA. The sample's table shows approximately 1,200 distinct CDR3 sequences. The specimen sequenced was cerebrospinal fluid. The receptors were gathered from a human donor with Parkinson's disease.

The chain links TRBV28 to TRBJ2-2; the D call of TRBD2 rests on TCRdb alone, since no DNA is present to check it. CDR3 size: 19 residues. Germline-derived CDR1 and CDR2 are MDHEN and SYDVKM. The CDR3 spells CASSLRGLAGVSNTGELFF.

This clonotype is large by frequency. The chain combines TRBV6-2 or TRBV6-3 with TRBJ1-5. CDR3 size: 11 residues. In germline, CDR1 is MNHEY, CDR2 SVGEGT. CDR3 residues: CASSYRGPQHF.

The chain carries TRBV2 and TRBJ1-1; TCRdb indicates TRBD1, and absent DNA this call remains unverified. Per germline, CDR1 SNHLY and CDR2 FYNNEI. This CDR3 is 13 amino acids long. CDR3 sequence: CASGGTGGTEAFF.

In terms of frequency, this clonotype is medium-sized. The chain recombines TRBV20-1 with TRBJ2-7; TCRdb gives TRBD1 as the D gene, but with no DNA this cannot be confirmed. The CDR3 sequence is 19 residues long. CDR1 and CDR2 from the germline V gene are DFQATT and SNEGSKA (reference sequence). CDR3 residues: CSGLPTGGLRVRSSYEQYF.

The chain couples TRBV5-6 to TRBJ1-1; TCRdb selects TRBD1, and the lack of DNA leaves this call unchecked. The CDR3 length is 17 residues. The germline CDR1 and CDR2 sequences are SGHDT and YYEEEE. CDR3 protein: CASSLGLIGQLNTEAFF.

This clonotype counts as medium-sized (0.01 to 0.1%) by frequency. The rearrangement joins TRBV29-1 to TRBJ1-6. The CDR3 is 11 residues long. Per the germline V gene, CDR1 is SQVTM and CDR2 is ANQGSEA. The CDR3 loop reads CSVGDHSPLHF.

This clonotype shows up as medium-sized by frequency. The V and J genes are TRBV24-1 and TRBJ1-2. Per the germline V gene, CDR1 is KGHDR and CDR2 is SFDVKD. CDR3 length: 13 amino acids. CDR3 in amino acids: CATSDGINYGYTF.

The CDR3 reads CASSRFSGGQTDTQYF. V and J are TRBV9 and TRBJ2-3; the TCRdb call, TRBD2, lacks DNA for checking. Per germline, CDR1 SGDLS and CDR2 YYNGEE. The CDR3 runs 16 residues.

Frequency places this clonotype as medium-sized. The V call is TRBV6-1, the J call TRBJ2-5; TCRdb's D call of TRBD2 is untestable without DNA. CDR3 length: 16 amino acids. From germline, CDR1 is MNHNS and CDR2 SASEGT. The CDR3 region is CASSEGGLLYQETQYF.

Considering frequency, this clonotype is medium-sized. The J gene is TRBJ2-7, the V gene TRBV29-1. The CDR3 runs to 13 residues. CDR1 SQVTM and CDR2 ANQGSEA come from the germline V gene. This CDR3 reads CSGAQQAGAEQYF.

This chain links TRBV5-4 with TRBJ2-7; TCRdb calls TRBD1, which cannot be checked without DNA. The V gene's germline CDR1 is SGHNT and CDR2 YYREEE (reference sequence). This CDR3 contains 16 residues. CDR3 loop: CASSLGGLARSYEQYF.

This clonotype counts as medium-sized by frequency. The chain links TRBV20-1 to TRBJ1-2; the TCRdb call, TRBD1, lacks DNA for checking. The CDR3 length is 13 residues. Germline values: CDR1 DFQATT, CDR2 SNEGSKA (reference sequence). CDR3: CSAPRPGSYGYTF.